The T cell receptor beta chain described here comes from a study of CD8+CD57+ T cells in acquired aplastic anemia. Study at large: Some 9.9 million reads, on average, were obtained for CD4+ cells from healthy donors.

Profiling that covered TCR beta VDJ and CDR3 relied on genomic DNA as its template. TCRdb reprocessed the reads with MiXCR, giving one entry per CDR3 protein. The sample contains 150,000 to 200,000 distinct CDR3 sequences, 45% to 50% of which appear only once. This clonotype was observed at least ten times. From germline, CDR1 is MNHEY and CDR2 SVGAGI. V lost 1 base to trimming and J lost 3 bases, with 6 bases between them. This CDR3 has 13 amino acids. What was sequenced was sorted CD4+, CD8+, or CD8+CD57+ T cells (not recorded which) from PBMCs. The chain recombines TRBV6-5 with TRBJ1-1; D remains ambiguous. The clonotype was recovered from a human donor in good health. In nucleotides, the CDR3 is TGTGCCAGCAGTTACTTTCCCGACACTGAAGCTTTCTTT. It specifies CASSYFPDTEAFF.